A selection of T cell receptor beta chains follows, all from one sample in a study of CD8+CD57+ T cells in acquired aplastic anemia. TCRdb re-analysed the reads in MiXCR, keeping a single row per CDR3 protein. The data contain around 80,000 distinct CDR3 sequences, less than 85% of them singletons. The sequenced material came from sorted CD4+, CD8+, or CD8+CD57+ T cells (not recorded which) from PBMCs. The receptors derive from a human donor with aplastic anemia. CDR3s include the opening cysteine and the closing phenylalanine or tryptophan. The D gene is left open where the match is weak. Some rows mark clone size as missing; the rest say once, few, many or name a class of expanded clone.

v_gene	j_gene	d_gene	abundance	CDR3nt	CDR3aa
TRBV20-1	TRBJ2-7	NA	NA	TGCAGTGCTTCCACCGGGGCCGGTTCCTACGAGCAGTACTTC	CSASTGAGSYEQYF
TRBV20-1	TRBJ2-5	NA	NA	TGCAGTGCTAGGGCGATCGGCGGAGAGACCCAGTACTTC	CSARAIGGETQYF
TRBV4-2	TRBJ1-2	NA	NA	TGTGCCAGCAGCTTGGGAGGTTACAACTATGGCTACACCTTC	CASSLGGYNYGYTF
TRBV5-1	TRBJ2-7	TRBD1	NA	TGCGCCAGCAGCCCCTTAGGGACAGGGAACTACGAGCAGTACTTC	CASSPLGTGNYEQYF
TRBV7-2	TRBJ2-5	NA	NA	TGTGCCAGCAGCTTAAGGGCGGGAGAGACCCAGTACTTC	CASSLRAGETQYF
TRBV5-6	TRBJ2-2	NA	NA	TGTGCCAGCAGCTTGCGTGTGAGCACCGGGGAGCTGTTTTTT	CASSLRVSTGELFF
TRBV20-1	TRBJ1-5	NA	NA	TGCAGTGCTAGCCAGCCCCAGCATTTT	CSASQPQHF
TRBV11-2	TRBJ2-1	TRBD2	NA	TGTGCCAGCAGCTTAATTCCTAGCGGGAGCGATGAGCAGTTCTTC	CASSLIPSGSDEQFF
TRBV7-6	TRBJ2-7	NA	NA	TGTGCCAGCAGCTTCATCGAAGGCGAGCAGTACTTC	CASSFIEGEQYF
TRBV9	TRBJ2-5	NA	NA	TGTGCCAGCAGCTTAGGGCGGGACCAAGAGACCCAGTACTTC	CASSLGRDQETQYF
TRBV2	TRBJ2-1	TRBD2	NA	TGTGCCAGCAGTGGACTAGCGGGGGGCGACAATGAGCAGTTCTTC	CASSGLAGGDNEQFF
TRBV29-1	TRBJ1-2	TRBD1	few	TGCAGCGTCGCGACCGGGACAGGCTATGGCTACACCTTC	CSVATGTGYGYTF
TRBV7-9	TRBJ2-3	NA	NA	TGTGCCAGCAGCTTAGGTTGGGAGTCGGATACGCAGTATTTT	CASSLGWESDTQYF
TRBV29-1	TRBJ2-5	NA	few	TGCAGCGGTAACAGTGGGGCGGTGGAGACCCAGTACTTC	CSGNSGAVETQYF
TRBV20-1	TRBJ2-1	TRBD1	NA	TGCAGTCCCAGAAGGACAGGGGGCCAATACAATGAGCAGTTCTTC	CSPRRTGGQYNEQFF
TRBV24-1	TRBJ2-3	NA	NA	TGTGCCACCAGTGATCCCAACCCTAGCCCCCATACGCAGTATTTT	CATSDPNPSPHTQYF
TRBV5-5	TRBJ2-3	TRBD2	NA	TGTGCCAGCAGCTTAGCTAGCGGTTATACGCAGTATTTT	CASSLASGYTQYF
TRBV9	TRBJ1-1	NA	NA	TGTGCCAGCAGCGTAGCTACGTTGAGTGAAGCTTTCTTT	CASSVATLSEAFF
TRBV28	TRBJ1-5	NA	NA	TGTGCCAGCAGTTTACAGACAGGCATCAATCAGCCCCAGCATTTT	CASSLQTGINQPQHF
TRBV10-3	TRBJ1-1	NA	once	TGTGCCAGCAGTGAATTGGTAGACACTGAAGCTTTCTTT	CASSELVDTEAFF
TRBV7-9	TRBJ1-3	NA	NA	TGTGCCAGCAGCTTACGACAGAGTCAAAACACCATATATTTT	CASSLRQSQNTIYF
TRBV5-5	TRBJ2-7	TRBD2	NA	TGTGCCAGCATGGGAACGGGAGGTTCCTACGAGCAGTACTTC	CASMGTGGSYEQYF
TRBV7-7	TRBJ1-4	NA	once	TGTGCTAGCAGCTTAGAGGGTGAAAAACTGTTTTTT	CASSLEGEKLFF
TRBV2	TRBJ2-4	NA	NA	TGTGCCAGCAGTTTAATAAACATTCAGTACTTC	CASSLINIQYF
TRBV24-1	TRBJ2-7	NA	NA	TGTGCCACCATCGCCCCAAGGTCCCAAGCCTACGAGCAGTACTTC	CATIAPRSQAYEQYF
TRBV6-1	TRBJ2-6	NA	few	TGTGCCAGCGAGAGGGTTTCTGGGGCCAACGTCCTGACTTTC	CASERVSGANVLTF
TRBV12-5	TRBJ2-7	NA	NA	TGTGCTAGTGGTCCGCAGGTCTCCTACGAGCAGTACTTC	CASGPQVSYEQYF
TRBV2	TRBJ2-5	NA	NA	TGTGCCAGCAGTGAAACGGCGGGGATGATGGAGACCCAGTACTTC	CASSETAGMMETQYF
TRBV2	TRBJ1-1	NA	NA	TGTGCCAGCATGGCAGGAGCTGAAGCTTTCTTT	CASMAGAEAFF